The entry below gives a single T cell receptor (beta chain) sequence along with its context. The PCR used 60 Vbeta and 13 Jbeta primers. Profiling relied on immunoSEQ multiplex PCR, and the TCRdb table lists in-frame clones only, not all of them. Of around 100,000 clones listed, roughly four fifths are singletons. This specimen belongs to a study of cytomegalovirus exposure and HLA in healthy donors. With V trimmed by 6 bases and J by 1 base, 9 bases remained unmatched. In germline, CDR1 is MDHEN, CDR2 SYDVKM. The CDR3 consists of 16 residues. The TCR was taken from a woman aged 18-30 years in good health and CMV-seropositive. J is TRBJ2-7 and V is TRBV28, with TRBD1 matching 10 bases. Sequencing was done on a sample of PBMCs. CDR3 nucleotide sequence: TGTGCCAGCAGCTCACCGGGACAGGGGACATCCTACGAGCAGTACTTC. This encodes CASSSPGQGTSYEQYF.